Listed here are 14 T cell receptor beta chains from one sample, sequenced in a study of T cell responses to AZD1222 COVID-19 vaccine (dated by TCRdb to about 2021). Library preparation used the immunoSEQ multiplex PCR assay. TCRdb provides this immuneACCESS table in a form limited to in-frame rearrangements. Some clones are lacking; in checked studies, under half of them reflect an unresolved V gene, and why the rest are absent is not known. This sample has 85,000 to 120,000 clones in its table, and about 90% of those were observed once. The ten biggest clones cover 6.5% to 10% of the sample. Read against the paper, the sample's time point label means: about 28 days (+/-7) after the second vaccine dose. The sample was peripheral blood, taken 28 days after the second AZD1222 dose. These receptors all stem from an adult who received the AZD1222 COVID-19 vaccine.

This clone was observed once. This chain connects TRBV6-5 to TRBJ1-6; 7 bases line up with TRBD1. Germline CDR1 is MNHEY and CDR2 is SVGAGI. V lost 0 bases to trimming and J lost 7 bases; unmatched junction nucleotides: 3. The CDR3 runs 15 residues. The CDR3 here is CASSYSSRGNSPLHF. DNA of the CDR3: TGTGCCAGCAGTTACTCGTCCAGGGGGAATTCACCCCTCCACTTT.

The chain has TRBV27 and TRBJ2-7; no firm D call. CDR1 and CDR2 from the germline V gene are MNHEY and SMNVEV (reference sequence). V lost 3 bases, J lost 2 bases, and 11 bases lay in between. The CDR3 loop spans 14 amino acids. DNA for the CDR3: TGTGCCAGCAGTTTGCGGCATGGCCCCTACGAGCAGTACTTC. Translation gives CASSLRHGPYEQYF.

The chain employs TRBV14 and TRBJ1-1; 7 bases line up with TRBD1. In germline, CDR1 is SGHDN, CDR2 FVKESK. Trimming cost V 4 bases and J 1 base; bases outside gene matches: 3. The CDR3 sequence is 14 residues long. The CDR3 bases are TGTGCCAGCAGCCTTCGACAGGGGAACACTGAAGCTTTCTTT. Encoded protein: CASSLRQGNTEAFF.

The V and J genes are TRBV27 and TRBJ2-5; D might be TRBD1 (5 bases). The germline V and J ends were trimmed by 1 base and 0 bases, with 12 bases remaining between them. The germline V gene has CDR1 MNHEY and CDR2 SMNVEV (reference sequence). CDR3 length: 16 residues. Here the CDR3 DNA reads TGTGCCAGCAGTTTATTAGGGGCGTCGTACCAAGAGACCCAGTACTTC. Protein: CASSLLGASYQETQYF.

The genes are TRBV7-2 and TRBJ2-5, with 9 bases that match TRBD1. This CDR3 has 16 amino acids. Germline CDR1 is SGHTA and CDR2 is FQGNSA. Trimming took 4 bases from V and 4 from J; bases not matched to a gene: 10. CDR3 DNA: TGTGCCAGCAGCTCTACCATACAGGGGGCTAGAGAGACCCAGTACTTC. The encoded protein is CASSSTIQGARETQYF.

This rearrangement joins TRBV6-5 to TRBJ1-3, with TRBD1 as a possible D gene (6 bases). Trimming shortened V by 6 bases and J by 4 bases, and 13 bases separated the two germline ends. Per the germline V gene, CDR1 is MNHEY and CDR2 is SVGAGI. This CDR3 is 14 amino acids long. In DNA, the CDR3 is TGTGCCAGCAGGTCAGGGGCGGGAGGAAACACCATATATTTT. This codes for CASRSGAGGNTIYF.

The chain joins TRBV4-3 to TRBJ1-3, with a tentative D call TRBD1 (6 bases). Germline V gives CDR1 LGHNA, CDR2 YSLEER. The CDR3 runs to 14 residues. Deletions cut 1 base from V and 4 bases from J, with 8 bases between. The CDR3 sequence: CASSQGTAGNTIYF. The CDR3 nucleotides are TGCGCCAGCAGCCAAGGGACAGCAGGAAACACCATATATTTT.

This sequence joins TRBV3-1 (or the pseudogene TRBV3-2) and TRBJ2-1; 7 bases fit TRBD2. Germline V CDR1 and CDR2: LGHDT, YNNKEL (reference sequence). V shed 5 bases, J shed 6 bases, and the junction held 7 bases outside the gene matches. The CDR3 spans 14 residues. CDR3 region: CASSVGLGVNEQFF. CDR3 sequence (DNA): TGTGCCAGCAGCGTCGGACTAGGGGTCAATGAGCAGTTCTTC.

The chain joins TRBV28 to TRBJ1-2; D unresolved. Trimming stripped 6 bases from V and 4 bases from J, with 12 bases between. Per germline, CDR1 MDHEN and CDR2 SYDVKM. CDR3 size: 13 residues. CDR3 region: CASSHPVSYGYTF. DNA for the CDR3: TGTGCCAGCAGCCACCCAGTTTCCTATGGCTACACCTTC.

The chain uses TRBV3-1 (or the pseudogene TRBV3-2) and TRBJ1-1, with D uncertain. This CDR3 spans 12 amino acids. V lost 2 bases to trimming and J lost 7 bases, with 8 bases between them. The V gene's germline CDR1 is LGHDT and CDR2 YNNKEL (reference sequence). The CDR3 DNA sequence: TGTGCCAGCAGCCAAACGACCAATGAAGCTTTCTTT. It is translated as CASSQTTNEAFF.

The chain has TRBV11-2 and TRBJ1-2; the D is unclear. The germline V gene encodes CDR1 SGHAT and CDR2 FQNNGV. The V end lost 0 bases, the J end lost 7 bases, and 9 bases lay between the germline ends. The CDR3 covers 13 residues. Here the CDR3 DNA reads TGTGCCAGCAGCTTAGATAACGGCGCTGGCTACACCTTC. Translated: CASSLDNGAGYTF. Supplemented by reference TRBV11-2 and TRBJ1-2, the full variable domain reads EAGVAQSPRYKIIEKRQSVAFWCNPISGHATLYWYQQILGQGPKLLIQFQNNGVVDDSQLPKDRFSAERLKGVDSTLKIQPAKLEDSAVYLCASSLDNGAGYTFGSGTRLTVV.

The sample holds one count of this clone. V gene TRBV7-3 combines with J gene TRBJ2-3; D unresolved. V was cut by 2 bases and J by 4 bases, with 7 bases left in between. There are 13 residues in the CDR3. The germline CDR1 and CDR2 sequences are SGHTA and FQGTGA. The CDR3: CASSLYEADTQYF. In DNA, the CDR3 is TGTGCCAGCAGCTTATATGAGGCAGATACGCAGTATTTT.

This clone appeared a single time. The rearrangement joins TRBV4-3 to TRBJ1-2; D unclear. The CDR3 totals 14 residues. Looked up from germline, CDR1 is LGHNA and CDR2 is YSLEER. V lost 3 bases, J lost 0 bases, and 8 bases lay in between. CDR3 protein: CASSQTGTNYGYTF. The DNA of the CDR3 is TGCGCCAGCAGCCAGACGGGAACTAACTATGGCTACACCTTC.

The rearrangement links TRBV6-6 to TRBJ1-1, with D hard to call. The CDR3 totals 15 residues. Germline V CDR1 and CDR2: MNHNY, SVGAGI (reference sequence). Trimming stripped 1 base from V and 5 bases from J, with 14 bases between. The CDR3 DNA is TGTGCCAGCAGTTACTTGGTGGATTTGAGGACTGAAGCTTTCTTT. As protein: CASSYLVDLRTEAFF.